The present T cell receptor beta chain was sequenced within a study of CD4 T cells in relation to SARS-CoV-2 and coronaviruses. About the research overall: Convalescent patients were 8 or 9 males and 4 females; two were Hispanic.

Findings and limits, study-wide: Crossreactivity was assessed only for spike protein, not other viral proteins.

As for this clone: Its antigen is unidentified.

Deep TCR-beta sequencing used DNA from uncultured naive and memory CD4+ T cells. TCRdb's table, derived via immunoSEQ multiplex PCR, lists solely in-frame clones and lacks some. The sample shows tens of thousands of clones, 70% to 90% of them seen only once. This CDR3 region has 15 residues. In germline, CDR1 is SGHRS, CDR2 YFSETQ. Between the trimmed V and J ends, which lost 0 bases and 4 bases, there was a span of 11 bases. The origin of this receptor is an adult with COVID-19. The chain uses TRBV5-1 and TRBJ2-4, with D unclear. Sequenced input: memory CD4+ T cells from PBMCs. The CDR3 DNA is TGCGCCAGCAGCTTGGCTGCCACCATAAAAAACATTCAGTACTTC. Its protein product is CASSLAATIKNIQYF.